The entry below describes one T cell receptor beta chain. The antigen remains undetermined. This specimen belongs to a study of graft-versus-host responses after intestinal transplantation. J lost 1 base, V lost 6 bases, and 12 bases had no gene match. The CDR3 consists of 17 residues. From germline, CDR1 is LGHNT and CDR2 FRNRAP. The data were produced by immunoSEQ multiplex PCR, yet TCRdb's version contains in-frame clones alone and is incomplete. Of 100,000 or so clones listed, 91% are singletons. The starting material was unstimulated CD4+ T cells sorted from spleen or lymph node cells, obtained before transplant. The clonotype comes from a human donor who was the organ donor for an intestinal transplant. The J gene is TRBJ2-7, the V gene TRBV12-5; TRBD1 agrees at 10 bases. The CDR3 region has the DNA TGTGCTAGTGGAAAAGACAGGGGGCGTTTGAGGTCCTACGAGCAGTACTTC. It yields the protein CASGKDRGRLRSYEQYF.